This T cell receptor (beta chain) is from a study of CD8+ T cells in alopecia areata. Whole-study context: Twice a day, 5 to 10 mg of oral tofacitinib was administered to treated patients. Treatment ran 6 to 18 months, with 6 months of follow-up afterward.

Isolated RNA was reverse transcribed into cDNA used as the sequencing template. The data were produced by immunoSEQ multiplex PCR, yet TCRdb's version contains in-frame clones alone and is incomplete. In the table there are around 200,000 clones, around 65% of which are singletons. Treatment denoted: oral pan-JAK inhibitor, 5-10 mg twice daily. Germline values: CDR1 SNHLY, CDR2 FYNNEI. The ends were cut back, 6 bases at V and 7 bases at J, with 13 bases in the middle. The CDR3 consists of 13 residues. The sample in question was CD4+ T cells sorted from blood, obtained at week 4, from a patient treated with tofacitinib. The rearrangement joins TRBV2 to TRBJ2-1, with D tentatively TRBD2 (6 bases). The TCR originated in a human donor with alopecia areata. This chain's CDR3 is CASSGGVWNEQFF. The CDR3 DNA sequence: TGTGCCAGCAGCGGGGGTGTTTGGAATGAGCAGTTCTTC.